This TCR beta chain was recorded in a study of blood T cell repertoires in COVID-19. Across the whole study: Researchers got acute and convalescent COVID-19 samples from the United States, Italy and Spain.

The CDR3 is 16 amino acids. The germline V gene has CDR1 LNHDA and CDR2 SQIVND (reference sequence). Trimming took 3 bases from V and 6 from J; bases not matched to a gene: 11. Original handling: Reference gene primer amplification gave estimated nucleated cell counts. Clones were sequenced by immunoSEQ multiplex PCR, and TCRdb holds only the in-frame ones, with some missing. V and J calls and clone size are copied from that table; D and trimming were computed from the DNA. The table lists roughly 280,000 clones, approximately 80% of them singletons. Sequencing used peripheral blood. The chain is built from TRBV19 and TRBJ1-2, with TRBD1 matching over 9 bases. The sequence was obtained from a man aged 55 to 70 with acute or convalescent COVID-19. The CDR3 bases are TGTGCCAGTAGTATCCTCCGGGACAGGGAGCGGAATGGCTACACCTTC. It specifies CASSILRDRERNGYTF.